This T cell receptor (beta chain) originates from a study of blood T cell repertoires in COVID-19. The wider study: From the United States, Italy and Spain came samples of acute and convalescent COVID-19. PBMCs, B-cell-depleted T cells, or T cells provided the cDNA or gDNA that made up the material.

Methods used by the authors: Estimation of nucleated cell counts was performed using reference gene primer amplification. The repertoire was sequenced with immunoSEQ multiplex PCR; TCRdb's copy has only in-frame clones and lacks some. The V and J calls and the clone size are those of that table, but D and trimming were determined from the DNA. This sample has some 200,000 clones, with around 86% found just once. After removal of 0 bases from V and 1 base from J, the junction contained 6 bases not matched to a gene. CDR3 size: 16 residues. The germline V gene encodes CDR1 SGHNT and CDR2 YYREEE (reference sequence).

The V gene is TRBV5-4, the J gene TRBJ1-2, with 7 bases that match TRBD1. The source is a man aged 50-60 years with acute or convalescent COVID-19. The specimen sequenced was peripheral blood. In DNA form, the CDR3 reads TGTGCCAGCAGCTTGGGCTGGCAGGGGGGTAACTATGGCTACACCTTC. This encodes CASSLGWQGGNYGYTF.